Described below is a single T cell receptor (beta chain) sequence and its context. The data are from a study of CD8 T cells in Susac syndrome. Trimming removed 2 bases from V and 4 bases from J; junction bases left unmatched: 11. The CDR3 spans 18 residues. In germline, CDR1 is SGHVS, CDR2 FNYEAQ. Reverse transcription used about 0.45 to 1 ug RNA and random hexamers. Amplification of TCR beta CDR3 used immunoSEQ multiplex PCR across 54 Vbeta and 13 Jbeta. TCRdb analysed the immunoSEQ multiplex PCR reads with MiXCR anew, one entry per CDR3 protein. Here the sample spans some 260,000 distinct CDR3 sequences, roughly 84% being singletons.

The chain recombines TRBV7-6 with TRBJ2-1; 10 nucleotides align to TRBD2. The sample consisted of CD8+ T cells from PBMCs. The receptor comes from a human donor with multiple sclerosis. The CDR3 region has the DNA TGTGCCAGCAGCTTATTGAGCCCCGGGACTAGCGTTTACAATGAGCAGTTCTTC. Protein sequence: CASSLLSPGTSVYNEQFF.